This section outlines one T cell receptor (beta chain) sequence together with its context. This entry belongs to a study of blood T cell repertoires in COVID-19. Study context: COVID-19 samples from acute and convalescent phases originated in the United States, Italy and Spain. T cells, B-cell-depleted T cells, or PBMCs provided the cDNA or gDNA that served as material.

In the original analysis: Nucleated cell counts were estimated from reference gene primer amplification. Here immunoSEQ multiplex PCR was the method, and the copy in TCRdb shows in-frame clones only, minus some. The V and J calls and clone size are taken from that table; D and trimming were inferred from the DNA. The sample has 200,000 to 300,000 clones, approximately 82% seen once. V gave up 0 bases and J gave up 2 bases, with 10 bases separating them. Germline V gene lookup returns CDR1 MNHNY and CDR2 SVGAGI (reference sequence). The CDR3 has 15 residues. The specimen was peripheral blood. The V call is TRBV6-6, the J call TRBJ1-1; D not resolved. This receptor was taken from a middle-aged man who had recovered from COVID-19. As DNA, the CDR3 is TGTGCCAGCAGTTACTCGTCCAGGCTAAACACTGAAGCTTTCTTT. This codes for CASSYSSRLNTEAFF.